Listed below are T cell receptor beta chains from one sample, sequenced in a study of T cell changes during pregnancy in multiple sclerosis. Repertoires were generated with immunoSEQ multiplex PCR, while TCRdb's copy carries only in-frame clones and drops some. This table holds about 100,000 clones, approximately 90% found once. This specimen was peripheral blood, taken in the third trimester of pregnancy. All receptors derive from a female donor in good health, enrolled as a control in a pregnancy study. Both conserved end residues are part of each CDR3. Each record gives: clone size, J gene, D gene, V gene, CDR3 protein, CDR3 DNA. A D gene is named only where the DNA matches it firmly. A row's size may be missing; if present it is once, few, many or a size class.

size: NA
J: TRBJ1-2
D: TRBD1
V: TRBV6-1
CDR3: CASNRQGYGYTF
DNA: TGTGCCAGCAACCGACAGGGCTATGGCTACACCTTC

size: NA
J: TRBJ2-1
D: NA
V: TRBV5-1
CDR3: CASSLVASLGNEQFF
DNA: TGCGCCAGCAGCTTGGTCGCTAGCCTGGGGAATGAGCAGTTCTTC

size: NA
J: TRBJ2-3
D: NA
V: TRBV15
CDR3: CATSRGGARTDTQYF
DNA: TGTGCCACCAGCAGAGGGGGCGCGAGGACAGATACGCAGTATTTT

size: once
J: TRBJ2-6
D: NA
V: TRBV6-1
CDR3: CASEVGGANVLTF
DNA: TGTGCCAGCGAGGTGGGTGGGGCCAACGTCCTGACTTTC

size: NA
J: TRBJ1-5
D: NA
V: TRBV19
CDR3: CASSIPWLRGNQPQHF
DNA: TGTGCCAGTAGTATACCGTGGCTGAGGGGCAATCAGCCCCAGCATTTT

size: NA
J: TRBJ1-3
D: TRBD1
V: TRBV27
CDR3: CASRPGQGNTIYF
DNA: TGTGCCAGCCGACCGGGACAGGGAAACACCATATATTTT

size: NA
J: TRBJ2-1
D: NA
V: TRBV9
CDR3: CASSLIRGEQFF
DNA: TGTGCCAGCAGCTTAATCAGGGGTGAGCAGTTCTTC

size: NA
J: TRBJ1-1
D: TRBD1
V: TRBV19
CDR3: CASSLTGGTEAFF
DNA: TGTGCCAGTAGTCTCACAGGGGGCACTGAAGCTTTCTTT

size: few
J: TRBJ2-3
D: NA
V: TRBV7-6
CDR3: CASSYTTGIDTQYF
DNA: TGTGCCAGCAGCTACACCACAGGGATAGATACGCAGTATTTT

size: NA
J: TRBJ1-2
D: TRBD1
V: TRBV6-5
CDR3: CATRGQNNYGYTF
DNA: TGTGCTACCCGGGGACAGAATAACTATGGCTACACCTTC

size: NA
J: TRBJ1-2
D: TRBD1
V: TRBV29-1
CDR3: CSAGPGTGTYGYTF
DNA: TGCAGCGCCGGTCCCGGGACAGGGACCTATGGCTACACCTTC

size: once
J: TRBJ1-1
D: NA
V: TRBV14
CDR3: CASSQEGALTEAFF
DNA: TGTGCCAGCAGCCAAGAGGGGGCCTTAACTGAAGCTTTCTTT

size: NA
J: TRBJ1-6
D: NA
V: TRBV7-2
CDR3: CASSLGGGRNSPLHF
DNA: TGTGCCAGCAGCTTAGGCGGGGGACGTAATTCACCCCTCCACTTT

size: NA
J: TRBJ1-2
D: TRBD1
V: TRBV18
CDR3: CASSPETGDYGYTF
DNA: TGTGCCAGCTCACCGGAGACAGGGGACTATGGCTACACCTTC

size: NA
J: TRBJ2-3
D: TRBD2
V: TRBV11-3
CDR3: CASSLRSTTSGYTDTQYF
DNA: TGTGCCAGCAGCTTACGATCGACGACTAGCGGCTACACAGATACGCAGTATTTT

size: few
J: TRBJ2-2
D: NA
V: TRBV30
CDR3: CAWSTGNAGELFF
DNA: TGTGCCTGGAGCACAGGGAACGCCGGGGAGCTGTTTTTT

size: NA
J: TRBJ2-3
D: NA
V: TRBV7-8
CDR3: CASSRLGGPTDTQYF
DNA: TGTGCCAGCAGCCGACTAGGAGGTCCCACAGATACGCAGTATTTT

size: NA
J: TRBJ2-1
D: NA
V: TRBV27
CDR3: CASSPTSSFNEQFF
DNA: TGTGCCAGCAGTCCAACTTCAAGCTTCAATGAGCAGTTCTTC

size: few
J: TRBJ1-3
D: TRBD1
V: TRBV5-1
CDR3: CASSLRGQGGNTIYF
DNA: TGCGCCAGCAGCTTGAGGGGACAGGGTGGAAACACCATATATTTT

size: few
J: TRBJ1-6
D: TRBD1
V: TRBV6-5
CDR3: CASRADRGRDSPLHF
DNA: TGTGCCAGCAGAGCAGACAGGGGGCGCGACTCACCCCTCCACTTT

size: NA
J: TRBJ1-6
D: NA
V: TRBV7-6
CDR3: CAIREDGNSPLHF
DNA: TGTGCCATTCGGGAGGACGGGAATTCACCCCTCCACTTT

size: NA
J: TRBJ2-3
D: TRBD2
V: TRBV4-3
CDR3: CASNPGTSVDTQYF
DNA: TGCGCCAGCAACCCTGGGACTAGCGTAGATACGCAGTATTTT

size: NA
J: TRBJ2-1
D: TRBD1
V: TRBV6-6
CDR3: CASQDGNRGLGYEQFF
DNA: TGTGCCAGCCAAGATGGTAACAGGGGGTTAGGCTATGAGCAGTTCTTC

size: NA
J: TRBJ2-7
D: NA
V: TRBV7-9
CDR3: CASSPRGRDIYEQYF
DNA: TGTGCCAGCAGCCCCAGGGGCAGGGACATCTACGAGCAGTACTTC

size: NA
J: TRBJ2-1
D: TRBD1
V: TRBV6-5
CDR3: CASSYGDRGTGEQFF
DNA: TGTGCCAGCAGCTACGGGGACAGAGGAACGGGTGAGCAGTTCTTC

size: NA
J: TRBJ2-7
D: TRBD2
V: TRBV5-4
CDR3: CASSLGAGGSSYEQYF
DNA: TGTGCCAGCAGCCTGGGCGCGGGGGGTTCCTCCTACGAGCAGTACTTC